Shown below are 25 T cell receptor beta chains from a single sample sequenced in a study of cytomegalovirus exposure and HLA in healthy donors. This PCR relied on a set of 60 Vbeta primers and 13 Jbeta primers. Here immunoSEQ multiplex PCR was the method, and the copy in TCRdb shows in-frame clones only, minus some. There are roughly 140,000 clones in the sample; around 60% occur only once, and approximately 6.6% lies in the top ten. Material: PBMCs. The receptors were gathered from a woman aged 60-75 years in good health and CMV-seropositive.

V gene TRBV28 combines with J gene TRBJ1-2; 8 bases are shared with TRBD1. V was clipped by 2 bases and J by 4 bases; unmatched bases: 3. The CDR3 loop spans 14 amino acids. Germline CDR1 reads MDHEN; CDR2 reads SYDVKM. The DNA for the CDR3 is TGTGCCAGCAGTTTACGGACAGGGTTCTATGGCTACACCTTC. It encodes CASSLRTGFYGYTF.

The chain is built from TRBV27 and TRBJ1-1, with 8 bases fitting TRBD1. CDR3 length: 15 residues. Germline lookup yields CDR1 MNHEY and CDR2 SMNVEV (reference sequence). The V and J ends lost 5 bases and 2 bases, in that order; junction bases with no gene match: 7. This chain's CDR3 is CASSSATGANTEAFF. The CDR3 nucleotides are TGTGCCAGCAGTAGTGCGACAGGGGCTAACACTGAAGCTTTCTTT.

V and J are TRBV2 and TRBJ2-2, with D hard to call. The germline CDR1 and CDR2 sequences are SNHLY and FYNNEI. The CDR3 runs 16 residues. The V gene lost 1 base and the J gene lost 1 base, with 10 bases spanning the gap. Here the CDR3 reads CASSEGSTVNTGELFF. Written as DNA, the CDR3 is TGTGCCAGCAGTGAAGGATCTACAGTGAACACCGGGGAGCTGTTTTTT.

This chain uses TRBV9 with TRBJ2-7; 10 bases agree with TRBD2. The V segment lost 3 bases and the J segment 0 bases; nucleotides outside the gene matches: 6. The V gene's germline CDR1 is SGDLS and CDR2 YYNGEE. This CDR3 contains 16 residues. CDR3 nucleotide sequence: TGTGCCAGCAGCGGATTAGCGGGAGGCCGCTCCTACGAGCAGTACTTC. Amino acid sequence: CASSGLAGGRSYEQYF.

This chain links TRBV4-1 with TRBJ1-3; weak D call: TRBD1 (5 bases). V was shortened by 1 base and J by 6 bases, with 13 bases between the two germline ends. The CDR3 is 15 residues long. CDR1 MGHRA and CDR2 YSYEKL come from the germline V gene. The DNA for the CDR3 is TGCGCCAGCAGCCAAGTAATGGGGCGTGAAAACACCATATATTTT. It translates to CASSQVMGRENTIYF.

The chain uses TRBV7-8 and TRBJ2-7, with TRBD1 matching over 12 bases. The V segment lost 2 bases and the J segment 4 bases; nucleotides outside the gene matches: 3. CDR1 and CDR2 (germline): SGHVS, FQNEAQ. This CDR3 is built from 15 residues. The CDR3 nucleotides read TGTGCCAGCAGCTTAAAGGGACAGGGGGCTTACGAGCAGTACTTC. Its protein product is CASSLKGQGAYEQYF.

This chain uses TRBV4-2 with TRBJ1-4; D not resolved. The ends were cut back, 1 base at V and 5 bases at J, with 5 bases in the middle. The CDR3 contains 13 residues. Germline V gene lookup returns CDR1 LGHNA and CDR2 YNFKEQ. CDR3 in DNA: TGTGCCAGCAGCCAAGTCCAGAATGAAAAACTGTTTTTT. Amino acids: CASSQVQNEKLFF.

There are a few counts of this clone. DNA of the CDR3: TGTGCCTGGAGTAGGGAGGGCAATCAGCCCCAGCATTTT. The encoded protein is CAWSREGNQPQHF. V gene TRBV30 combines with J gene TRBJ1-5; D uncertain. The CDR3 runs 13 residues. Per the germline V gene, CDR1 is GTSNPN and CDR2 is SVGIG (reference sequence). The V end was cut by 2 bases, the J end by 2 bases, with 7 bases between.

This sequence joins TRBV4-1 and TRBJ2-5, with D tentatively TRBD1 (6 bases). Germline CDR1 and CDR2: MGHRA and YSYEKL. This CDR3 has 15 amino acids. The germline V and J ends were trimmed by 2 bases and 5 bases, with 15 bases remaining between them. The CDR3 is CASSQTQGPGETQYF. For the CDR3, the DNA is TGCGCCAGCAGCCAAACACAGGGTCCGGGGGAGACCCAGTACTTC.

This clone turned up a few times. The CDR3 DNA follows: TGTGCCAGCAGCCGACAGGGGGACACTGGAAACACCATATATTTT. Translating it yields CASSRQGDTGNTIYF. This chain links TRBV5-6 with TRBJ1-3; TRBD1 matches 9 bases. Germline CDR1 and CDR2: SGHDT and YYEEEE. This CDR3 contains 15 residues. J gave up 2 bases and V 4 bases, and 4 bases lay outside the gene matches.

V and J are TRBV4-3 and TRBJ2-7; tentatively, D is TRBD1 (5 bases). CDR3 size: 15 residues. Trimming removed 0 bases from V and 5 bases from J, with 14 bases in between. Per the germline V gene, CDR1 is LGHNA and CDR2 is YSLEER. Here the CDR3 reads CASSQEFQGRDEQYF. CDR3 sequence (DNA): TGCGCCAGCAGCCAAGAGTTTCAGGGCAGGGACGAGCAGTACTTC.

This sequence joins TRBV7-3 and TRBJ2-2, with a tentative D call TRBD1 (6 bases). From germline, CDR1 is SGHTA and CDR2 FQGTGA. The V end was cut by 5 bases, the J end by 1 base, with 8 bases between. CDR3 length: 14 amino acids. DNA of the CDR3: TGTGCCAGCAGCCAGACAGGGAACACCGGGGAGCTGTTTTTT. Amino acids: CASSQTGNTGELFF.

The J gene is TRBJ2-3, the V gene TRBV7-2; D is possibly TRBD2 (6 bases). Germline assignment: CDR1 SGHTA and CDR2 FQGNSA. V lost 5 bases, J lost 10 bases, and 13 bases lay in between. The CDR3 contains 12 residues. The CDR3, as DNA: TGTGCCAGCAGCCATCTAGCGCGTGCGCAGTATTTT. Translated: CASSHLARAQYF.

The chain links TRBV2 to TRBJ1-1, with D uncertain. Trimming removed 7 bases from V and 2 bases from J, with 11 bases in between. Germline CDR1 SNHLY, CDR2 FYNNEI. CDR3 length: 13 residues. DNA for the CDR3: TGTGCCAGCATTTCAGATTCTAACACTGAAGCTTTCTTT. Translation gives CASISDSNTEAFF.

The chain employs TRBV5-4 and TRBJ2-7; 13 bases line up with TRBD2. Germline V lookup: CDR1 SGHNT, CDR2 YYREEE (reference sequence). The CDR3 has 16 amino acids. V trimming: 4 bases; J trimming: 6 bases; junction bases outside the gene matches: 10. The DNA for the CDR3 is TGTGCCAGCAGCCCCTCAGGACTAGCGGGAGCAGGCGAGCAGTACTTC. Amino acid sequence: CASSPSGLAGAGEQYF. Full variable domain (missing parts from reference TRBV5-4 and TRBJ2-7): ETGVTQSPTHLIKTRGQQVTLRCSSQSGHNTVSWYQQALGQGPQFIFQYYREEENGRGNFPPRFSGLQFPNYSSELNVNALELDDSALYLCASSPSGLAGAGEQYFGPGTRLTVT.

This clone was detected once. The V call is TRBV27, the J call TRBJ1-6, with D maybe TRBD1 (6 bases). Germline CDR1 MNHEY, CDR2 SMNVEV (reference sequence). The CDR3 is made up of 15 amino acids. Trimming removed 6 bases from V and 8 bases from J, with 17 bases in between. The CDR3 sequence is CASSRTTGMDSPLHF. The CDR3 bases are TGTGCCAGCAGCCGAACGACAGGAATGGATTCACCCCTCCACTTT.

This CDR3 reads CASSFWVSGSFSGSTDTQYF. As DNA, the CDR3 is TGTGCCAGCAGTTTTTGGGTTAGCGGGAGTTTCTCCGGGAGCACAGATACGCAGTATTTT. The rearrangement uses TRBV28 and TRBJ2-3; TRBD2 matches at 9 bases. This CDR3 is built from 20 residues. CDR1 and CDR2 (germline): MDHEN, SYDVKM. After removal of 3 bases from V and 0 bases from J, the junction contained 16 bases not matched to a gene.

This clone was found a few times. This rearrangement joins TRBV7-9 to TRBJ2-5; D is perhaps TRBD2 (5 bases). The closer fit of TRBJ2-7 to the DNA end suggests the J call may be wrong. Germline V gives CDR1 SEHNR, CDR2 FQNEAQ (reference sequence). This CDR3 is built from 13 residues. The CDR3 loop reads CASSLRDPYEQYF. DNA for the CDR3: TGTGCCAGCAGCTTACGGGATCCCTACGAGCAGTACTTC.

V is TRBV6-5 and J is TRBJ2-3, with a possible D match to TRBD2 (6 bases). The germline V gene has CDR1 MNHEY and CDR2 SVGAGI. V gave up 4 bases and J gave up 4 bases, with 15 bases separating them. The CDR3 runs to 15 residues. CDR3 DNA sequence: TGTGCCAGCAGTTGGCTGCCTTCGGGGGCAGATACGCAGTATTTT. Translation: CASSWLPSGADTQYF.

Only a few counts were recorded for this clone. The chain has TRBV2 and TRBJ1-4, with 8 bases that match TRBD1. V dropped 4 bases and J dropped 2; count of bases not matched to a gene: 9. Germline V gives CDR1 SNHLY, CDR2 FYNNEI. The CDR3 length is 17 residues. CDR3 loop: CASSGSGGAGTNEKLFF. The CDR3 DNA follows: TGTGCCAGCAGTGGATCAGGGGGCGCAGGGACTAATGAAAAACTGTTTTTT.

The rearrangement links TRBV2 to TRBJ2-7, with a weak D call TRBD2 (6 bases). V lost 4 bases to trimming and J lost 2 bases, with 9 bases between them. Germline V gene data show CDR1 as SNHLY and CDR2 as FYNNEI. This CDR3 is 13 amino acids long. The CDR3 protein is CASSAGGTYEQYF. The DNA for the CDR3 is TGTGCCAGCAGTGCAGGCGGGACCTACGAGCAGTACTTC. The entire variable domain, with the rest obtained from reference TRBV2 and TRBJ2-7, is as follows: EPEVTQTPSHQVTQMGQEVILRCVPISNHLYFYWYRQILGQKVEFLVSFYNNEISEKSEIFDDQFSVERPDGSNFTLKIRSTKLEDSAMYFCASSAGGTYEQYFGPGTRLTVT.

V gene TRBV11-2 combines with J gene TRBJ2-3; 9 positions match TRBD1. The germline V gene encodes CDR1 SGHAT and CDR2 FQNNGV. Losses at the gene ends were 4 bases for V and 2 bases for J; bases not matched to a gene: 4. The CDR3 runs 15 residues. The CDR3 region has the DNA TGTGCCAGCAGCTCGACAGGGGGATCCACAGATACGCAGTATTTT. Translating it yields CASSSTGGSTDTQYF.

The CDR3 sequence: CAISQTGVDTEAFF. The CDR3, as DNA: TGTGCCATCAGTCAGACAGGGGTGGACACTGAAGCTTTCTTT. The chain is built from TRBV10-3 and TRBJ1-1, with 8 bases lining up with TRBD1. The CDR3 consists of 14 residues. Germline V CDR1 and CDR2: ENHRY, SYGVKD. V dropped 5 bases and J dropped 3; count of bases not matched to a gene: 5.

CDR3 sequence (DNA): TGTGCCAGCAGAGGGGGGGAAGGTGGGGCCAACGTCCTGACTTTC. It yields the protein CASRGGEGGANVLTF. The chain links TRBV2 to TRBJ2-6; tentative D call: TRBD2 (7 bases). Germline CDR1 reads SNHLY; CDR2 reads FYNNEI. The CDR3 has 15 residues. Trimming removed 6 bases from V and 3 bases from J, with 12 bases in between.

This clone appeared a few times. J is TRBJ2-7 and V is TRBV20-1, with a weak D call TRBD2 (5 bases). The V end lost 6 bases, the J end lost 4 bases, and 10 bases lay between the germline ends. The CDR3 consists of 11 residues. Per the germline V gene, CDR1 is DFQATT and CDR2 is SNEGSKA (reference sequence). The CDR3: CSANRGYEQYF. The CDR3 nucleotides read TGCAGTGCCAACCGGGGATACGAGCAGTACTTC.